The sequence of this TCR beta chain was determined in a study of blood T cell repertoires in COVID-19. Study information: Sites in the United States, Italy and Spain provided acute and convalescent COVID-19 samples. T cells, B-cell-depleted T cells, or PBMCs supplied cDNA or gDNA.

The CDR3 runs to 14 residues. Trimming pared 6 bases from V and 2 bases from J, leaving 13 bases between. CDR1 is KGHSH, CDR2 LQKENI, per germline. This clone came up once. As originally analysed: Quantification of nucleated cells was approximated via reference gene primer amplification. Sequencing used immunoSEQ multiplex PCR; TCRdb keeps in-frame clones, though not all of them. V, J and clone size are those of that table, while D and trimming were read from the DNA. The table records some 100,000 clones, 88% of them present only once. The rearrangement joins TRBV18 to TRBJ1-1, with D hard to call. Source material: peripheral blood. This receptor was taken from a woman at least 80 years old with active COVID-19. The CDR3 DNA reads as TGTGCCAGCTCTCCCCAAGTTGGCAACACTGAAGCTTTCTTT. Its translation: CASSPQVGNTEAFF.